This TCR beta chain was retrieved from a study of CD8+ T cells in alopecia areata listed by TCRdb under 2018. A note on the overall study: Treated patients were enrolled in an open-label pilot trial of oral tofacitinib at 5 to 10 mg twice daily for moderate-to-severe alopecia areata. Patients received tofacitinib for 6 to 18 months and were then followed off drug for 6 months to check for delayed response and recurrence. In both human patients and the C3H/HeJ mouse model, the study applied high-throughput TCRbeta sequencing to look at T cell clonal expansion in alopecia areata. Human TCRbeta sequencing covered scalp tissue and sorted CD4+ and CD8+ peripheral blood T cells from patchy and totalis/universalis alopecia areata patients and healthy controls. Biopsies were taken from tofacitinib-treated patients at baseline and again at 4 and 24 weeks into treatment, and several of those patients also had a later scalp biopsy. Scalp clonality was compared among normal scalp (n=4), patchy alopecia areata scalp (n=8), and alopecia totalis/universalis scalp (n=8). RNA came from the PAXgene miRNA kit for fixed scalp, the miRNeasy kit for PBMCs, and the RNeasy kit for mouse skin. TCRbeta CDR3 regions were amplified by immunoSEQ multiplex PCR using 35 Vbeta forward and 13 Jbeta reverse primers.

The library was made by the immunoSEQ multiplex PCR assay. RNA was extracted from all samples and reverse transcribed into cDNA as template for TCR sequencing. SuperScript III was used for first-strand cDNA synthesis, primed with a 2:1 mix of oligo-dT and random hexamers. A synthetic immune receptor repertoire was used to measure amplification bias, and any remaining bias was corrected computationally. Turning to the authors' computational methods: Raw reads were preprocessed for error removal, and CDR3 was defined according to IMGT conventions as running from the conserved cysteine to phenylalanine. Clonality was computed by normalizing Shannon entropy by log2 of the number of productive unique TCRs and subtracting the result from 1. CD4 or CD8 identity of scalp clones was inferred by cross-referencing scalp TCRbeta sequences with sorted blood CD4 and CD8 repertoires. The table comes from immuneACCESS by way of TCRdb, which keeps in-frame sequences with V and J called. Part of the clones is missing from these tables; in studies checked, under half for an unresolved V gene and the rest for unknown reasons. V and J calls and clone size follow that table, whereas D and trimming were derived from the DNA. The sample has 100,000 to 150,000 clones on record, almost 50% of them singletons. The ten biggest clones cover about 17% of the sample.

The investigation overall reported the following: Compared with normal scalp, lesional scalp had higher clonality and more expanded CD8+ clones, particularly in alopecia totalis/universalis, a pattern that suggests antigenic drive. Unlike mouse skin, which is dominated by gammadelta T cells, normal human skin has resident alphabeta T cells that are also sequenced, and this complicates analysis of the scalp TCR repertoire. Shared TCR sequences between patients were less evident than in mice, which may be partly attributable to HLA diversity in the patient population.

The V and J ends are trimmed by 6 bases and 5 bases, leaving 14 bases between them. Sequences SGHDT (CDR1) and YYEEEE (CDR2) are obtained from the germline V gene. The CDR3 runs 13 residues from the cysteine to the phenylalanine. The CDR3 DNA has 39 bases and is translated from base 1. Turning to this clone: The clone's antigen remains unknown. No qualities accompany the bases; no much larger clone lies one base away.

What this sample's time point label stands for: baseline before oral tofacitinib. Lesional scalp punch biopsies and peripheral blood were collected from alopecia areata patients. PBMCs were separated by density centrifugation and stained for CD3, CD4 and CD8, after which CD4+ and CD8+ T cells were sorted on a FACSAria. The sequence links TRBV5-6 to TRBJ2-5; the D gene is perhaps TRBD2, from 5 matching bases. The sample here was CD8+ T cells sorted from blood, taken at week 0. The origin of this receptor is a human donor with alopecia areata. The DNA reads TGTGCCAGCAACCTTGGAGGTGCTGAGACCCAGTACTTC. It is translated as CASNLGGAETQYF.